These T cell receptor beta chains were read from a single sample in a study of CD8+ T cells in alopecia areata. Assay: immunoSEQ multiplex PCR; the TCRdb copy retains only in-frame clones and omits some. This table has some 170,000 clones, about 63% appearing once. The starting material was CD4+ T cells sorted from blood, obtained at week 0. The receptor set was obtained from a human donor with alopecia areata. CDR3s include the opening cysteine and the closing phenylalanine or tryptophan. D genes are given only for firm matches. Clone sizes are given selectively: once, few, many, or a class where the clone is expanded.

-,many,TRBJ2-1,TRBV27,13,CASSLLVNNEQFF,TGTGCCAGCAGTTTGTTGGTTAACAATGAGCAGTTCTTC
-,-,TRBJ2-1,TRBV30,15,CAWFRGLSSYNEQFF,TGTGCCTGGTTTAGGGGCTTAAGCTCCTACAATGAGCAGTTCTTC
-,once,TRBJ2-6,TRBV30,15,CAWSVRASGANVLTF,TGTGCCTGGAGTGTACGGGCTTCTGGGGCCAACGTCCTGACTTTC
TRBD1,-,TRBJ2-7,TRBV18,13,CASSRTTGDEQYF,TGTGCCAGCTCACGAACGACAGGGGACGAGCAGTACTTC
-,-,TRBJ2-7,TRBV29-1,13,CSVAGLYSYEQYF,TGCAGCGTTGCCGGGCTTTACTCCTACGAGCAGTACTTC
-,-,TRBJ2-7,TRBV27,13,CASAHQGPYEQYF,TGTGCCAGCGCCCATCAGGGGCCCTACGAGCAGTACTTC
-,-,TRBJ2-3,TRBV29-1,11,CSVDRGDTQYF,TGCAGCGTTGATCGGGGGGATACGCAGTATTTT
TRBD1,-,TRBJ2-7,TRBV9,14,CASSPRTGSYEQYF,TGTGCCAGCAGCCCGAGGACAGGGAGCTACGAGCAGTACTTC
-,-,TRBJ2-7,TRBV12-5,14,CASGWAGNSYEQYF,TGTGCTAGTGGTTGGGCCGGGAACTCCTACGAGCAGTACTTC
TRBD1,once,TRBJ1-1,TRBV29-1,12,CSVELGQGPTFF,TGCAGCGTTGAACTGGGACAGGGCCCAACTTTCTTT
-,few,TRBJ2-3,TRBV2,13,CASMGRDTDTQYF,TGTGCCAGCATGGGGCGGGACACAGATACGCAGTATTTT
TRBD1,-,TRBJ1-2,TRBV30,12,CAGGQGLYGYTF,TGTGCCGGGGGACAGGGCCTCTATGGCTACACCTTC
-,-,TRBJ1-5,TRBV25-1,12,CASSTGFQPQHF,TGTGCCAGCAGTACAGGGTTTCAGCCCCAGCATTTT
TRBD1,-,TRBJ2-2,TRBV5-1,14,CASGQARGTGELFF,TGCGCCAGCGGACAGGCAAGGGGGACCGGGGAGCTGTTTTTT
-,few,TRBJ2-7,TRBV7-2,13,CASATQGSYEQYF,TGTGCCAGCGCAACCCAAGGTTCCTACGAGCAGTACTTC
-,-,TRBJ1-6,TRBV4-2,17,CASSQDRGRINNSPLHF,TGTGCCAGCAGCCAAGATCGAGGTCGCATCAATAATTCACCCCTCCACTTT
-,-,TRBJ1-1,TRBV7-2,13,CASSLWTNTEAFF,TGTGCCAGCAGCTTATGGACTAACACTGAAGCTTTCTTT
TRBD2,few,TRBJ2-2,TRBV4-1,17,CASSQGLAGGPNGELFF,TGCGCCAGCAGCCAAGGTCTGGCGGGGGGGCCTAACGGGGAGCTGTTTTTT
-,once,TRBJ1-2,TRBV5-1,15,CASSLAGDGHYGYTF,TGCGCCAGCAGCTTGGCCGGGGACGGACACTATGGCTACACCTTC
-,-,TRBJ1-3,TRBV5-1,13,CASSLEVTGPIYF,TGCGCCAGCAGCTTGGAGGTTACAGGTCCCATATATTTT
-,-,TRBJ1-2,TRBV29-1,13,CSVVPRTNYGYTF,TGCAGCGTTGTGCCCAGGACTAACTATGGCTACACCTTC
-,-,TRBJ1-2,TRBV30,13,CAWSVLIGGGYTF,TGTGCCTGGAGTGTACTTATAGGGGGTGGCTACACCTTC
TRBD1,-,TRBJ1-2,TRBV29-1,13,CSVDRAGGRGYTF,TGCAGCGTTGATCGCGCAGGGGGCCGGGGCTACACCTTC
-,few,TRBJ2-1,TRBV14,15,CASSLSPPTYNEQFF,TGTGCCAGCAGCCTGAGTCCCCCCACCTACAATGAGCAGTTCTTC